This paragraph reports one T cell receptor (beta chain). The entry originates in a study of blood T cell repertoires in COVID-19. Participants classified as exposed had met a COVID-19 case within 2 weeks before study entry. The repertoire was sequenced with immunoSEQ multiplex PCR; TCRdb's copy has only in-frame clones and lacks some. The sample lists approximately 140,000 clones, 65% to 85% occurring once. J gave up 4 bases and V 8 bases, and 11 bases lay outside the gene matches. This CDR3 comprises 15 residues. The germline V gene has CDR1 LNHDA and CDR2 SQIVND (reference sequence). V usage is TRBV19 and J usage is TRBJ2-1, with 7 nucleotides matching TRBD2. The source material was PBMCs or T cells enriched from blood (not recorded which). The clonotype comes from a woman between 45 and 60 years old who had been exposed to COVID-19. In DNA, the CDR3 is TGTGCCAGTGGGGTCCTAGCGGAGACATACAATGAGCAGTTCTTC. This encodes CASGVLAETYNEQFF. Based on the CDR3 plus reference TRBV19 and TRBJ2-1, the full variable domain is DGGITQSPKYLFRKEGQNVTLSCEQNLNHDAMYWYRQDPGQGLRLIYYSQIVNDFQKGDIAEGYSVSREKKESFPLTVTSAQKNPTAFYLCASGVLAETYNEQFFGPGTRLTVL.